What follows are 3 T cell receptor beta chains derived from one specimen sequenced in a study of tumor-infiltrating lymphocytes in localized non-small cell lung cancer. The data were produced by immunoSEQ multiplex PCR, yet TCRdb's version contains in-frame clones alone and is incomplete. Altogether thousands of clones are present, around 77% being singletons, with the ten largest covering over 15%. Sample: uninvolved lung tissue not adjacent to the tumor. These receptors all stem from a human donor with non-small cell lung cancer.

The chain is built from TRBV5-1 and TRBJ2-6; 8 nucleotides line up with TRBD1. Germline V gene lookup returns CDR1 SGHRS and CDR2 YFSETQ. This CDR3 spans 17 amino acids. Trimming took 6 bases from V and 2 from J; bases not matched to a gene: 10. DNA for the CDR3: TGCGCCAGCACCGTCACAGGGGGAGAAGCTGGGGCCAACGTCCTGACTTTC. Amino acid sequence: CASTVTGGEAGANVLTF.

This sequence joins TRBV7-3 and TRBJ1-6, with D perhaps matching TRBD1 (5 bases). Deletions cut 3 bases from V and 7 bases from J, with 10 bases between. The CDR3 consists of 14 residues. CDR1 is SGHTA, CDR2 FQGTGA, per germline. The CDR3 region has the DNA TGTGCCAGCAGCTTCGGACAAGGGAATTCACCCCTCCACTTT. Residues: CASSFGQGNSPLHF.

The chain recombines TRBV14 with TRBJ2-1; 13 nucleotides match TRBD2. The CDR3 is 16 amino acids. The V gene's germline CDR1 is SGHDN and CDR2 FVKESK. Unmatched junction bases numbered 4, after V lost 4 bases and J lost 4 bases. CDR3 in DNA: TGTGCCAGCAGCCGGACTAGCGGGGGTATATACAATGAGCAGTTCTTC. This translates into CASSRTSGGIYNEQFF.